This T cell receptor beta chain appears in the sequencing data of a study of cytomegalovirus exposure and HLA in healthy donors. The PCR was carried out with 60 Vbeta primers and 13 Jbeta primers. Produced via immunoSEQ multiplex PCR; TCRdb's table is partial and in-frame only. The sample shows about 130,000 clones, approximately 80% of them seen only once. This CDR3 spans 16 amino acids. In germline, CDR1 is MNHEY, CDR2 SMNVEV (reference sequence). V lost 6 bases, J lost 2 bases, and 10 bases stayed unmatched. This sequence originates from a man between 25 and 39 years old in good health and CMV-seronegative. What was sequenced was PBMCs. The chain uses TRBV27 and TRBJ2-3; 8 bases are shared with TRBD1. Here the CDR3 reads CASSPEGQEVTDTQYF. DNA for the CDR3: TGTGCCAGCAGCCCCGAGGGACAGGAGGTCACAGATACGCAGTATTTT.